This T cell receptor beta chain was profiled in a study of blood T cell repertoires in COVID-19. Overall study: The samples span acute and convalescent COVID-19 from the United States, Italy and Spain. The cDNA or gDNA used as material had been derived from T cells, B-cell-depleted T cells, or PBMCs.

In germline, CDR1 is WNHNN, CDR2 SYGVQD (reference sequence). The CDR3 extends over 14 amino acids. Trimming took 0 bases from V and 7 from J, leaving 10 bases between them. In the study's own analysis: It was from reference gene primer amplification that nucleated cell counts were estimated. The method was immunoSEQ multiplex PCR; TCRdb's version includes in-frame clones alone and lacks a portion of them. Clonal size and the V and J genes are those of that table, whereas D and trimming came from the DNA. Counted here are roughly 120,000 clones, 76% occurring once; the ten biggest clones make up more than 3.5%.

This clonotype was sampled from a woman of 80 years or more with acute or convalescent COVID-19. The specimen sequenced was peripheral blood. The chain has TRBV10-1 and TRBJ1-5; D is possibly TRBD1 (6 bases). CDR3 sequence reads: CASSESNREQPQHF. Written as DNA, the CDR3 is TGCGCCAGCAGTGAGTCGAACAGGGAACAGCCCCAGCATTTT.